The 11 T cell receptor beta chains below were found in one sample sequenced in a study of CD8 T cells in ankylosing spondylitis. Via MiXCR, TCRdb re-called the 5' RACE reads, giving one row per CDR3 protein. This sample has tens of thousands of distinct CDR3 sequences, with roughly 9.6% found just once. Input material: blood, either unsorted or a sorted T cell fraction (not recorded which). The receptor set was obtained from a male donor with ankylosing spondylitis or in good health (not recorded which).

This clonotype was detected many times. The chain couples TRBV9 to TRBJ2-7, with 8 bases lining up with TRBD2. There are 15 residues in the CDR3. Germline CDR1 is SGDLS and CDR2 is YYNGEE. Unmatched junction bases numbered 4, after V lost 0 bases and J lost 2 bases. CDR3 sequence (DNA): TGTGCCAGCAGCGTAGACCCGGGGGGGACCTACGAGCAGTACTTC. This codes for CASSVDPGGTYEQYF.

The chain employs TRBV7-2 and TRBJ2-1; 9 bases agree with TRBD2. The trim removed 5 bases at V and 0 bases at J, leaving 8 bases unmatched. The CDR3 sequence is 17 residues long. Germline V gene lookup returns CDR1 SGHTA and CDR2 FQGNSA. The CDR3, as DNA: TGTGCCAGCAGCCCCAATAGCGGGGGATACTCCTACAATGAGCAGTTCTTC. This codes for CASSPNSGGYSYNEQFF.

This clonotype was seen repeatedly, ten times or more. CDR3: CSAPPTGMNYEQYF. The CDR3 coding sequence is TGCAGTGCTCCCCCGACAGGGATGAACTACGAGCAGTACTTC. The genes are TRBV20-1 and TRBJ2-7, with 7 bases matching TRBD1. The CDR3 is made up of 14 amino acids. Germline loops: CDR1 DFQATT, CDR2 SNEGSKA (reference sequence). The ends lost 5 bases at V and 3 bases at J; junction bases unmatched: 10.

Many counts were recorded for this clonotype. The chain combines TRBV6-1 with TRBJ2-7; perhaps D is TRBD1 or TRBD2 (5 bases each). Germline V gives CDR1 MNHNS, CDR2 SASEGT. V was trimmed by 6 bases and J by 4 bases, leaving 19 bases between them. There are 15 residues in the CDR3. CDR3 in DNA: TGTGCCAGCAGGCAAGGGACCACTAGTATATACGAGCAGTACTTC. Translation: CASRQGTTSIYEQYF.

This clonotype was counted at least ten times. The V call is TRBV9, the J call TRBJ2-7; D is possibly TRBD2 (8 bases). CDR3 length: 18 amino acids. CDR1 is SGDLS, CDR2 YYNGEE, per germline. Trimming shortened V by 3 bases and J by 3 bases, and 25 bases separated the two germline ends. The CDR3 DNA sequence: TGTGCCAGCAGCGAGGACCGGGGGGGACAGATAAGCCTCTACGAGCAGTACTTC. It translates to CASSEDRGGQISLYEQYF.

V is TRBV20-1 and J is TRBJ1-6; TRBD1 matches 7 bases. CDR1 and CDR2 from the germline V gene are DFQATT and SNEGSKA (reference sequence). The ends lost 5 bases at V and 6 bases at J; junction bases unmatched: 19. The length of the CDR3 is 18 residues. CDR3 DNA sequence: TGCAGTGCTCGCCCCGCATTTTTTGGGACAGCCTCTAATTCACCCCTCCACTTT. Translating it yields CSARPAFFGTASNSPLHF.

This clonotype was seen ten or more times. This chain uses TRBV3-1 with TRBJ2-3; D unresolved. This CDR3 spans 13 amino acids. The V end was cut by 3 bases, the J end by 4 bases, with 8 bases between. Germline CDR1 reads LGHDT; CDR2 reads YNNKEL (reference sequence). This chain's CDR3 is CASSHPRADTQYF. CDR3 DNA sequence: TGTGCCAGCAGCCATCCGAGAGCAGATACGCAGTATTTT.

This clonotype was seen repeatedly, ten times or more. J is TRBJ2-5 and V is TRBV15; unclear D gene. Per germline, CDR1 LNHNV and CDR2 YYDKDF (reference sequence). This CDR3 is built from 15 residues. Trimming removed 2 bases from V and 1 base from J, with 11 bases in between. The CDR3 DNA reads as TGTGCCACCAGCAGAATAACAGTGGGCCAAGAGACCCAGTACTTC. It yields the protein CATSRITVGQETQYF.

V is TRBV5-1 and J is TRBJ1-1, with no clear D. Per germline, CDR1 SGHRS and CDR2 YFSETQ. The CDR3 has 14 amino acids. Trimming took 1 base from V and 0 from J, leaving 7 bases between them. CDR3 amino acids: CASSLFSVNTEAFF. The CDR3 DNA follows: TGCGCCAGCAGCTTGTTTTCAGTGAACACTGAAGCTTTCTTT.

For this clonotype: A much larger clone sits a single nucleotide away, making a read error possible. This chain joins TRBV6-2 or TRBV6-3 and TRBJ1-1; no definite D call. Germline CDR1 MNHEY, CDR2 SVGEGT. The CDR3 runs 14 residues. Trimming cost V 0 bases and J 4 bases, with 9 bases left between them. The CDR3 here is CASSYSSRRTEAFF. Here the CDR3 DNA reads TGTGCCAGCAGTTACTCGTCCCGGCGCACTGAAGCTTTCTTT.

This clonotype was seen ten or more times. This rearrangement joins TRBV7-2 to TRBJ2-1, with D unclear. V lost 5 bases, J lost 3 bases, and 5 bases lay in between. There are 12 residues in the CDR3. The germline gives CDR1 SGHTA, CDR2 FQGNSA. The CDR3 spells CASSAVYNEQFF. The CDR3 nucleotides are TGTGCCAGCAGCGCCGTCTACAATGAGCAGTTCTTC. Full variable domain (rest looked up from reference TRBV7-2 and TRBJ2-1): GAGVSQSPSNKVTEKGKDVELRCDPISGHTALYWYRQSLGQGLEFLIYFQGNSAPDKSGLPSDRFSAERTGGSVSTLTIQRTQQEDSAVYLCASSAVYNEQFFGPGTRLTVL.